These T cell receptor beta chains were read from a single sample in a study of blood T cell repertoires in COVID-19. Measured with immunoSEQ multiplex PCR; TCRdb has only the in-frame clones, and not every one. This sample carries 150,000 to 200,000 clones, roughly 85% of them seen once, and the ten largest clones take about 8.2%. The sequenced material came from peripheral blood. Receptors originate from a man in his sixties with acute or convalescent COVID-19. The CDR3 runs from the conserved cysteine through the conserved F or W. The order of the fields is D gene, clone size, J gene, V gene, CDR3 protein, CDR3 DNA. D genes are given only for firm matches. Rows give clone size only sometimes, using once, few, many, or a class for an expanded clone.

D gene: TRBD1; clone size: once; J gene: TRBJ1-1; V gene: TRBV15; CDR3 protein: CATSRELDRGYEAFF; CDR3 DNA: TGTGCCACCAGCAGAGAACTGGACAGGGGGTATGAAGCTTTCTTT
D gene: NA; clone size: NA; J gene: TRBJ1-4; V gene: TRBV28; CDR3 protein: CASSLSGFNEKLFF; CDR3 DNA: TGTGCCAGCAGTTTATCAGGGTTCAATGAAAAACTGTTTTTT
D gene: TRBD2; clone size: NA; J gene: TRBJ2-3; V gene: TRBV5-1; CDR3 protein: CASRVLAGGPADTQYF; CDR3 DNA: TGCGCCAGCCGGGTTCTAGCGGGAGGGCCCGCAGATACGCAGTATTTT
D gene: NA; clone size: NA; J gene: TRBJ1-1; V gene: TRBV19; CDR3 protein: CASKQRNTEAFF; CDR3 DNA: TGTGCCAGTAAACAAAGGAACACTGAAGCTTTCTTT
D gene: NA; clone size: once; J gene: TRBJ2-7; V gene: TRBV5-1; CDR3 protein: CASSLDFYEQYF; CDR3 DNA: TGCGCCAGCAGCTTGGATTTCTACGAGCAATACTTC
D gene: NA; clone size: NA; J gene: TRBJ1-1; V gene: TRBV9; CDR3 protein: CASSARGGTEAEAFF; CDR3 DNA: TGTGCCAGCAGCGCCCGTGGGGGGACGGAGGCTGAAGCTTTCTTT
D gene: TRBD2; clone size: few; J gene: TRBJ2-1; V gene: TRBV5-1; CDR3 protein: CASSPVLAGESDNEQFF; CDR3 DNA: TGCGCCAGCAGTCCCGTACTAGCGGGAGAGTCGGACAATGAGCAGTTCTTC
D gene: TRBD2; clone size: NA; J gene: TRBJ2-1; V gene: TRBV28; CDR3 protein: CASSPYSSGRRQNNEQFF; CDR3 DNA: TGTGCCAGCAGTCCCTACTCTAGCGGGCGACGACAAAACAATGAGCAGTTCTTC
D gene: TRBD2; clone size: NA; J gene: TRBJ2-7; V gene: TRBV2; CDR3 protein: CASSAGTGGLEQYF; CDR3 DNA: TGTGCCAGCAGCGCCGGGACGGGGGGGCTCGAGCAGTACTTC
D gene: NA; clone size: NA; J gene: TRBJ2-7; V gene: TRBV7-9; CDR3 protein: CASSLAGVTYEQYF; CDR3 DNA: TGTGCCAGCAGCTTAGCGGGAGTAACCTACGAGCAGTACTTC
D gene: TRBD2; clone size: NA; J gene: TRBJ2-3; V gene: TRBV11-3; CDR3 protein: CASSLAGLAGDTQYF; CDR3 DNA: TGTGCCAGCAGCTTAGCCGGACTAGCGGGAGATACGCAGTATTTT
D gene: NA; clone size: NA; J gene: TRBJ2-7; V gene: TRBV6-1; CDR3 protein: CASSEIAGSSYEQYF; CDR3 DNA: TGTGCCAGCAGTGAAATTGCGGGTTCCTCCTACGAGCAGTACTTC
D gene: NA; clone size: NA; J gene: TRBJ1-1; V gene: TRBV6-6; CDR3 protein: CASRREEHGGTAFF; CDR3 DNA: TGTGCCAGCAGACGCGAGGAACACGGGGGTACGGCTTTCTTT
D gene: TRBD2; clone size: NA; J gene: TRBJ2-2; V gene: TRBV7-3; CDR3 protein: CASSLGGRVTGELFF; CDR3 DNA: TGTGCCAGCAGCTTGGGCGGGAGGGTCACCGGGGAGCTGTTTTTT
D gene: NA; clone size: once; J gene: TRBJ1-1; V gene: TRBV24-1; CDR3 protein: CATSDFGITEAFF; CDR3 DNA: TGTGCCACCAGTGATTTCGGGATCACTGAAGCTTTCTTT
D gene: NA; clone size: NA; J gene: TRBJ1-5; V gene: TRBV23-1; CDR3 protein: CASSPIWGVSQPQHF; CDR3 DNA: TGCGCCAGCAGTCCAATCTGGGGGGTTAGCCAGCCCCAGCATTTT
D gene: NA; clone size: NA; J gene: TRBJ1-6; V gene: TRBV21-1; CDR3 protein: CASSKLARNNSPLHF; CDR3 DNA: TGTGCCAGCAGCAAACTTGCCAGAAATAATTCACCCCTCCACTTT
D gene: NA; clone size: NA; J gene: TRBJ2-3; V gene: TRBV11-3; CDR3 protein: CASSQTGTQYF; CDR3 DNA: TGTGCCAGCAGCCAGACGGGTACGCAGTATTTT
D gene: NA; clone size: NA; J gene: TRBJ2-5; V gene: TRBV3-1/TRBV3-2; CDR3 protein: CASSHRQLSETQYF; CDR3 DNA: TGTGCCAGCAGCCACCGACAGTTAAGTGAGACCCAGTACTTC
D gene: NA; clone size: NA; J gene: TRBJ2-7; V gene: TRBV9; CDR3 protein: CASSATVPEGEQYF; CDR3 DNA: TGTGCCAGCAGCGCGACAGTGCCTGAAGGCGAGCAGTACTTC
D gene: NA; clone size: once; J gene: TRBJ1-6; V gene: TRBV2; CDR3 protein: CASSGRENSPLHF; CDR3 DNA: TGTGCCAGCAGTGGCAGGGAAAATTCACCCCTCCACTTT
D gene: NA; clone size: NA; J gene: TRBJ1-1; V gene: TRBV5-4; CDR3 protein: CASSLLGQLGTEAFF; CDR3 DNA: TGTGCCAGCAGCTTGCTCGGACAGCTGGGCACTGAAGCTTTCTTT
D gene: TRBD2; clone size: NA; J gene: TRBJ2-3; V gene: TRBV5-8; CDR3 protein: CASSLAGREADTQYF; CDR3 DNA: TGTGCCAGCAGCTTGGCCGGGAGGGAAGCAGATACGCAGTATTTT
D gene: NA; clone size: NA; J gene: TRBJ1-2; V gene: TRBV24-1; CDR3 protein: CATSDGEVAYGYTF; CDR3 DNA: TGTGCCACCAGTGATGGAGAGGTGGCCTATGGCTACACCTTC
D gene: NA; clone size: NA; J gene: TRBJ2-2; V gene: TRBV27; CDR3 protein: CASSLWGEGTGELFF; CDR3 DNA: TGTGCCAGCAGTTTATGGGGGGAAGGAACCGGGGAGCTGTTTTTT
D gene: NA; clone size: NA; J gene: TRBJ1-2; V gene: TRBV5-1; CDR3 protein: CASSPGPGEKGRNYGYTF; CDR3 DNA: TGCGCCAGCAGCCCGGGACCGGGAGAGAAAGGGCGGAACTATGGCTACACCTTC
D gene: NA; clone size: NA; J gene: TRBJ2-4; V gene: TRBV25-1; CDR3 protein: CASSVTGVKNIQYF; CDR3 DNA: TGTGCCAGCAGTGTCACGGGGGTCAAAAACATTCAGTACTTC
D gene: NA; clone size: NA; J gene: TRBJ2-2; V gene: TRBV7-3; CDR3 protein: CASSPTGNTGELFF; CDR3 DNA: TGTGCCAGCAGCCCGACAGGGAACACCGGGGAGCTGTTTTTT
D gene: NA; clone size: NA; J gene: TRBJ1-2; V gene: TRBV19; CDR3 protein: CASKGQSVFGYTF; CDR3 DNA: TGTGCCAGTAAAGGACAGAGCGTATTTGGGTACACCTTC
D gene: NA; clone size: NA; J gene: TRBJ2-3; V gene: TRBV18; CDR3 protein: CASSEQGDTQYF; CDR3 DNA: TGTGCCAGCTCGGAGCAGGGAGATACGCAGTATTTT
D gene: TRBD2; clone size: NA; J gene: TRBJ2-7; V gene: TRBV5-1; CDR3 protein: CASSLSASGPYEQYF; CDR3 DNA: TGCGCCAGCAGCTTGTCGGCTAGCGGACCCTACGAGCAGTACTTC
D gene: NA; clone size: once; J gene: TRBJ1-1; V gene: TRBV10-3; CDR3 protein: CATSSLNTEAFF; CDR3 DNA: TGTGCCACGTCGTCCCTGAACACTGAAGCTTTCTTT
D gene: TRBD1; clone size: once; J gene: TRBJ2-1; V gene: TRBV29-1; CDR3 protein: CSVRQGVDEQFF; CDR3 DNA: TGCAGCGTTCGACAGGGGGTCGATGAGCAGTTCTTC
D gene: TRBD1; clone size: NA; J gene: TRBJ2-7; V gene: TRBV12-3/TRBV12-4; CDR3 protein: CASSRTGSYEQYF; CDR3 DNA: TGTGCCAGCTCCCGGACAGGATCCTACGAGCAGTACTTC
D gene: TRBD1; clone size: NA; J gene: TRBJ1-6; V gene: TRBV5-5; CDR3 protein: CASRLGTGGLISPLHF; CDR3 DNA: TGTGCCAGCAGGCTCGGGACAGGGGGCTTGATTTCACCCCTCCACTTT
D gene: NA; clone size: NA; J gene: TRBJ1-2; V gene: TRBV6-5; CDR3 protein: CASTVRGPYGYTF; CDR3 DNA: TGTGCCAGCACAGTAAGAGGTCCCTATGGCTACACCTTC
D gene: NA; clone size: many; J gene: TRBJ1-2; V gene: TRBV27; CDR3 protein: CASSLGAGWGGYTF; CDR3 DNA: TGTGCCAGCAGTTTAGGGGCAGGGTGGGGTGGCTACACCTTC
D gene: NA; clone size: NA; J gene: TRBJ2-5; V gene: TRBV24-1; CDR3 protein: CATGDTQETQYF; CDR3 DNA: TGTGCCACCGGGGACACCCAAGAGACCCAGTACTTC
D gene: NA; clone size: NA; J gene: TRBJ1-1; V gene: TRBV7-9; CDR3 protein: CASSAQVNTEAFF; CDR3 DNA: TGTGCCAGCAGCGCTCAGGTGAACACTGAAGCTTTCTTT
D gene: TRBD2; clone size: NA; J gene: TRBJ2-3; V gene: TRBV29-1; CDR3 protein: CSVETSGSADTQYF; CDR3 DNA: TGCAGCGTTGAAACTAGCGGGAGTGCAGATACGCAGTATTTT
D gene: NA; clone size: NA; J gene: TRBJ1-3; V gene: TRBV6-1; CDR3 protein: CASSATRRAAGNTIYF; CDR3 DNA: TGTGCCAGCAGTGCGACCCGCCGAGCGGCTGGAAACACCATATATTTT
D gene: TRBD1; clone size: NA; J gene: TRBJ2-4; V gene: TRBV12-5; CDR3 protein: CASGLVPGQGHFLAKNIQYF; CDR3 DNA: TGTGCTAGTGGTTTGGTTCCGGGACAGGGCCATTTTCTAGCCAAAAACATTCAGTACTTC
D gene: TRBD1; clone size: NA; J gene: TRBJ2-1; V gene: TRBV7-2; CDR3 protein: CASSEDRGRNEQFF; CDR3 DNA: TGTGCCAGCAGCGAGGACAGGGGAAGGAATGAGCAGTTCTTC
D gene: NA; clone size: NA; J gene: TRBJ1-3; V gene: TRBV21-1; CDR3 protein: CASRGAGNTIYF; CDR3 DNA: TGTGCCAGCAGAGGGGCTGGAAACACCATATATTTT
D gene: TRBD2; clone size: NA; J gene: TRBJ2-5; V gene: TRBV6-1; CDR3 protein: CASSGLAGVPHQETQYF; CDR3 DNA: TGTGCCAGCAGTGGACTAGCGGGAGTCCCCCACCAAGAGACCCAGTACTTC
D gene: TRBD2; clone size: NA; J gene: TRBJ2-3; V gene: TRBV7-2; CDR3 protein: CASSSRIFGLAVTDTQYF; CDR3 DNA: TGTGCCAGCAGCTCCCGAATCTTTGGCCTAGCGGTCACAGATACGCAGTATTTT
D gene: NA; clone size: NA; J gene: TRBJ2-3; V gene: TRBV19; CDR3 protein: CASSIQGTDTQYF; CDR3 DNA: TGTGCCAGTAGTATCCAGGGGACAGATACGCAGTATTTT
D gene: NA; clone size: NA; J gene: TRBJ1-2; V gene: TRBV6-1; CDR3 protein: CASSELSGLGGYTF; CDR3 DNA: TGTGCCAGCAGTGAACTGTCAGGGCTTGGTGGCTACACCTTC
D gene: TRBD2; clone size: NA; J gene: TRBJ2-1; V gene: TRBV7-3; CDR3 protein: CASSFGLAAYNEQFF; CDR3 DNA: TGTGCCAGCAGTTTCGGACTAGCGGCCTACAATGAGCAGTTCTTC
D gene: TRBD1; clone size: many; J gene: TRBJ2-7; V gene: TRBV28; CDR3 protein: CASLGTGGYEQYF; CDR3 DNA: TGTGCCAGCCTCGGGACAGGGGGCTACGAGCAGTACTTC
D gene: TRBD1; clone size: NA; J gene: TRBJ2-7; V gene: TRBV6-6; CDR3 protein: CASSPGQGTTKSSYEQYF; CDR3 DNA: TGTGCCAGCAGTCCGGGACAGGGCACTACTAAGAGCTCCTACGAGCAGTACTTC
D gene: NA; clone size: NA; J gene: TRBJ1-1; V gene: TRBV5-1; CDR3 protein: CASSWRLANTEAFF; CDR3 DNA: TGCGCCAGCAGCTGGCGGCTTGCGAACACTGAAGCTTTCTTT
D gene: NA; clone size: NA; J gene: TRBJ2-2; V gene: TRBV2; CDR3 protein: CASSERGLSTGELFF; CDR3 DNA: TGTGCCAGCAGTGAAAGGGGACTTAGCACCGGGGAGCTGTTTTTT
D gene: TRBD1; clone size: NA; J gene: TRBJ2-1; V gene: TRBV24-1; CDR3 protein: CATSGLTGGNEQFF; CDR3 DNA: TGTGCCACCAGTGGCCTGACAGGGGGCAATGAGCAGTTCTTC
D gene: NA; clone size: NA; J gene: TRBJ1-5; V gene: TRBV27; CDR3 protein: CASSRTAQVANQPQHF; CDR3 DNA: TGTGCCAGCAGCCGAACCGCCCAGGTCGCAAATCAGCCCCAGCATTTT